This T cell receptor beta chain was identified in a study of early T cells in non-severe SARS-CoV-2 infection (dated by TCRdb to the early 2020s). In the study overall: Because TCR sequencing was done on bulk RNA from unsorted whole blood, the alpha and beta chains could not be paired. What the study reported, not specific to this receptor: Matching against VDJdb was skewed toward anti-spike CD8 responses, likely underestimated virus-specific expansions, and missed private and CD4 specificities.

The library was generated by 5' RACE. Sequencer: NextSeq 500. Unique molecular identifiers were attached to individual cDNA molecules in the TCR library protocol so that sequencing error and PCR bias could be corrected. TCR alpha and beta chains were both sequenced, and the abundances of alpha and beta sequences in each sample were closely correlated with each other. On the authors' methods: Decombinator V4 was used to annotate TCR sequences for V gene, J gene and CDR3. TCRs were defined as expanded if a significant change between any two time points was detected under a Poisson model with p below 0.0001. TCR abundances were normalised to the total number of TCRs sequenced per sample and were expressed as counts per million. TRAV1-2 paired with TRAJ12, TRAJ20 or TRAJ33 defined MAIT TCRs, while TRAV10 paired with TRAJ18 defined iNKT TCRs. VDJdb, accessed on 1 November 2021, was searched for TCRs annotated for CMV, EBV and SARS-CoV-2, and TCRs annotated for more than one antigen were excluded. The public sequencing data were trimmed at Q25 with fastp and processed into clonotypes with MiXCR by TCRdb, which kept only in-frame beta chains. Every distinct CDR3 protein forms one entry, paired with its most common genes and DNA. The V and J calls follow TCRdb's processing rather than the paper's. The sample contains under 30,000 distinct CDR3 sequences, about 5% of them found a single time. Under 14% of the sample comes from the top ten.

The study was a case-control design nested within a healthcare worker cohort in London, UK, with weekly nasopharyngeal swab PCR tests and blood sampling. Between 23 and 31 March 2020, the week of the UK lockdown, healthcare workers were enrolled and then followed up weekly for as long as 16 weeks. The cysteine opens and the phenylalanine closes a CDR3 of 15 amino acids. Here the CDR3 DNA is all that survives: 45 bases in frame from base 1. V lost 2 bases and J lost 0 bases; the stretch between them is 10 bases long. From the germline V gene (reference sequence), CDR1 is LGHDT and CDR2 is YNNKEL. This clonotype was observed a few times. Its binding antigen is unknown. Nothing much larger sits one base from this clone, and base qualities are not available.

This clonotype originated in an adult who was a healthcare worker with PCR-confirmed SARS-CoV-2 infection or an uninfected control (not recorded which). The chain is encoded by TRBV3-1 joined to TRBJ1-2, with the identity of the D gene unclear. The sample was whole blood. The CDR3 protein: CASSQTNGANYGYTF. The nucleotide sequence is TGTGCCAGCAGCCAAACCAACGGAGCTAACTATGGCTACACCTTC.